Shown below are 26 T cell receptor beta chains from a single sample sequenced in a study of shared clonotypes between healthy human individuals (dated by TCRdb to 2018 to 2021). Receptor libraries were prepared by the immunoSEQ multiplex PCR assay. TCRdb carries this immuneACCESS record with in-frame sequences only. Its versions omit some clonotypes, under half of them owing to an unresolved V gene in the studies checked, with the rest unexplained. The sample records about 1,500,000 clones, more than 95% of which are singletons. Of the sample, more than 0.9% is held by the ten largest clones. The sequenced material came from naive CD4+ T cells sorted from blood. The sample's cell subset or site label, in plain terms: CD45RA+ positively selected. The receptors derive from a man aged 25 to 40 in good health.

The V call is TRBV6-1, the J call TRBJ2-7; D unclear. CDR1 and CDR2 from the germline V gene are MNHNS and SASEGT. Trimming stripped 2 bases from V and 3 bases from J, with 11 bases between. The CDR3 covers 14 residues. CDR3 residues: CASSERAGYYEQYF. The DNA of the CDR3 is TGTGCCAGCAGTGAAAGAGCAGGATACTACGAGCAGTACTTC.

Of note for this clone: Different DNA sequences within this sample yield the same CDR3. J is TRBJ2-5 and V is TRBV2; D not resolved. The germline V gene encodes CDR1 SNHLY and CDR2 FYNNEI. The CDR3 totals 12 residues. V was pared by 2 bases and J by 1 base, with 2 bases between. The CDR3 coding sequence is TGTGCCAGCAGTGAATCCCAAGAGACCCAGTACTTC. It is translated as CASSESQETQYF. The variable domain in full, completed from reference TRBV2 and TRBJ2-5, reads EPEVTQTPSHQVTQMGQEVILRCVPISNHLYFYWYRQILGQKVEFLVSFYNNEISEKSEIFDDQFSVERPDGSNFTLKIRSTKLEDSAMYFCASSESQETQYFGPGTRLLVL.

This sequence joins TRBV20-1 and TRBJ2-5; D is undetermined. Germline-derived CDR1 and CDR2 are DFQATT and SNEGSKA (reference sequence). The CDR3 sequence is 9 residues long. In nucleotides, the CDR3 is TGCAGACCGAAGGATGCCCAGTACTTC. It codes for CRPKDAQYF.

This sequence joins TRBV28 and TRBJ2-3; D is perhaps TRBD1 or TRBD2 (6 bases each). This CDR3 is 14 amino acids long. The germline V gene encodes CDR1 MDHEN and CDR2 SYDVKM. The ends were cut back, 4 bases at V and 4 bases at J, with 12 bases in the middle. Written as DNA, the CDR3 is TGTGCCAGCAGTTCGAGGGGGGTGTCAGATACGCAGTATTTT. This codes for CASSSRGVSDTQYF.

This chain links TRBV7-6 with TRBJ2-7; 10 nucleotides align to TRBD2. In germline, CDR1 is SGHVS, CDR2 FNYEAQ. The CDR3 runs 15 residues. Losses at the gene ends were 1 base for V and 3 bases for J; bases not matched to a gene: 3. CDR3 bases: TGTGCCAGCAGCTTAGAGACTAGCGGGTACTACGAGCAGTACTTC. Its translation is CASSLETSGYYEQYF. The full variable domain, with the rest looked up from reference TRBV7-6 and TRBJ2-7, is GAGVSQSPRYKVTKRGQDVALRCDPISGHVSLYWYRQALGQGPEFLTYFNYEAQQDKSGLPNDRFSAERPEGSISTLTIQRTEQRDSAMYRCASSLETSGYYEQYFGPGTRLTVT.

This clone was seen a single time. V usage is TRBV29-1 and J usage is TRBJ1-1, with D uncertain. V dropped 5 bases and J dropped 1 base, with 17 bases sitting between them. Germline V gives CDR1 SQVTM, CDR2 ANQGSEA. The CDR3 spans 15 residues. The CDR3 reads CSVKRIELKNTEAFF. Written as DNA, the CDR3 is TGCAGCGTTAAGCGAATTGAGTTAAAGAACACTGAAGCTTTCTTT.

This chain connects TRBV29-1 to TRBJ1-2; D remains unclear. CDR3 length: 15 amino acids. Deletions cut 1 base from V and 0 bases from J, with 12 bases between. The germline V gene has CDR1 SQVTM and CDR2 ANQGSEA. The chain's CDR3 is CSVEGRRLTNYGYTF. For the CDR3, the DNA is TGCAGCGTTGAAGGTCGACGGTTGACTAACTATGGCTACACCTTC.

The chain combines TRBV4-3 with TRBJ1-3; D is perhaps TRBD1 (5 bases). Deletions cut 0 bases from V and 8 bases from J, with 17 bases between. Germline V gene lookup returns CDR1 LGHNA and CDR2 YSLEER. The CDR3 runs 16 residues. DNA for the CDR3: TGCGCCAGCAGCCAAGATCGCGCAGGGTCTTCGTACACCATATATTTT. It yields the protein CASSQDRAGSSYTIYF.

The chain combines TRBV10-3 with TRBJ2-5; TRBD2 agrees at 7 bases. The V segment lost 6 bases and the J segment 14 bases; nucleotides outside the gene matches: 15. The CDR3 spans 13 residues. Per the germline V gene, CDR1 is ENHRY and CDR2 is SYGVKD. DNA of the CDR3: TGTGCCATCAGAGAAGAAGTCCGGGACTACCTTTACTTC. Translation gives CAIREEVRDYLYF.

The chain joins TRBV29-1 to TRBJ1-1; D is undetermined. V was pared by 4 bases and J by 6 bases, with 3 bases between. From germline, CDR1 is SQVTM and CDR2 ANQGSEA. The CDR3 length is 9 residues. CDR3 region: CSVGPEAFF. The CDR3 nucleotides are TGCAGCGTTGGGCCTGAAGCTTTCTTT.

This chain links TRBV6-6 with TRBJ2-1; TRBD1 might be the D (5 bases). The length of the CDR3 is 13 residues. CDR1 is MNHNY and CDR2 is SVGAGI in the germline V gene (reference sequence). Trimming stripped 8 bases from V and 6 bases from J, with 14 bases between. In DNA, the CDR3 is TGTGCCAGCCGAGGACAAAGGGGCAATGAGCAGTTCTTC. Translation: CASRGQRGNEQFF.

CDR3 DNA: TGTGCCAGTGCATATAAGGGTGCAACTAATGAAAAACTGTTTTTT. Its protein is CASAYKGATNEKLFF. This chain joins TRBV19 and TRBJ1-4, with D unclear. Deletions cut 8 bases from V and 0 bases from J, with 13 bases between. The CDR3 has 15 amino acids. CDR1 is LNHDA and CDR2 is SQIVND in the germline V gene (reference sequence).

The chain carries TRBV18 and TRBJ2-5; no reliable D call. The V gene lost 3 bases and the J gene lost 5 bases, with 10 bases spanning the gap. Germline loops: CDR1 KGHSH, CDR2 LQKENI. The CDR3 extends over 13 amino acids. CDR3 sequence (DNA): TGTGCCAGCTCACCTAGCCCAATGGAGACCCAGTACTTC. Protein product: CASSPSPMETQYF.

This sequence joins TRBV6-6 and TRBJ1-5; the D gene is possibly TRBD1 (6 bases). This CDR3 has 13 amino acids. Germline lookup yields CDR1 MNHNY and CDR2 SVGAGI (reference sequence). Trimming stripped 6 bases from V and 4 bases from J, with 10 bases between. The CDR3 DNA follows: TGTGCCAGCAGCCAGGACAGAAATCAGCCCCAGCATTTT. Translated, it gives CASSQDRNQPQHF.

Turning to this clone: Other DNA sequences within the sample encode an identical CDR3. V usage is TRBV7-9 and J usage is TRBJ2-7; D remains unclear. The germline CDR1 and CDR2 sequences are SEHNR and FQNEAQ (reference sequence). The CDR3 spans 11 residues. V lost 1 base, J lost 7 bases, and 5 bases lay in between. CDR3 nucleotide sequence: TGTGCCAGCAGCTTAGTGGGTGAGCAGTACTTC. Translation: CASSLVGEQYF.

Written as DNA, the CDR3 is TGTGCCATCAGTGTTACGACCGGGAGTGAGCAGTACTTC. Encoded protein: CAISVTTGSEQYF. This rearrangement joins TRBV10-3 to TRBJ2-7; D is perhaps TRBD2 (6 bases). V was shortened by 4 bases and J by 7 bases, with 14 bases between the two germline ends. This CDR3 has 13 residues. From germline, CDR1 is ENHRY and CDR2 SYGVKD.

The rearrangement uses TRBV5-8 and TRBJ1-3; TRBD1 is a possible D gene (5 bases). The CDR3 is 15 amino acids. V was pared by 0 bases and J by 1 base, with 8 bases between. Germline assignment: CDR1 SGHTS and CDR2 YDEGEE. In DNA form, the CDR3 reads TGTGCCAGCAGCTTGGTCGGGGGGTCTGGAAACACCATATATTTT. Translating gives CASSLVGGSGNTIYF.

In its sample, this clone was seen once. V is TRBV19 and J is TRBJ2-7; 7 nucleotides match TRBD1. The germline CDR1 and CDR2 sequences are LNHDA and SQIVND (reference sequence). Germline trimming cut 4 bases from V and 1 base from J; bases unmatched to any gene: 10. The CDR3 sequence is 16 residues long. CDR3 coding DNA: TGTGCCAGTAGTACCCCTGGGGGACAGCGATCCTACGAGCAGTACTTC. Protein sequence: CASSTPGGQRSYEQYF.

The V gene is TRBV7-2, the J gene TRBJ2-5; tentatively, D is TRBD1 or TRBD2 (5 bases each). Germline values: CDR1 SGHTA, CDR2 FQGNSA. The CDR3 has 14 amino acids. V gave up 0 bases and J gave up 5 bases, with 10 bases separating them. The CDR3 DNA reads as TGTGCCAGCAGCTTAGCGAGGGGTTTGGAGACCCAGTACTTC. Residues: CASSLARGLETQYF. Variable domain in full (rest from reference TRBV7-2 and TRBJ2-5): GAGVSQSPSNKVTEKGKDVELRCDPISGHTALYWYRQSLGQGLEFLIYFQGNSAPDKSGLPSDRFSAERTGGSVSTLTIQRTQQEDSAVYLCASSLARGLETQYFGPGTRLLVL.

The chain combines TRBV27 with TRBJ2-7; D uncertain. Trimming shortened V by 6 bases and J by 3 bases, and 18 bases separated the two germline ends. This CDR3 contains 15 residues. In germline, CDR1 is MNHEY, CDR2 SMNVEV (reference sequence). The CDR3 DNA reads TGTGCCAGCAGCCCTTATTTGAATCGGGTCTACGAGCAGTACTTC. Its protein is CASSPYLNRVYEQYF.

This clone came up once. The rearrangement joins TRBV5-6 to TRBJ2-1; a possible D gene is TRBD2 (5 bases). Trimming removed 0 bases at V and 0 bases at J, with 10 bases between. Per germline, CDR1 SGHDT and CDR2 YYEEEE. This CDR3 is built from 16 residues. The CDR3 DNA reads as TGTGCCAGCAGCTTGGAGAAGCGGAGCTCCTACAATGAGCAGTTCTTC. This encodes CASSLEKRSSYNEQFF.

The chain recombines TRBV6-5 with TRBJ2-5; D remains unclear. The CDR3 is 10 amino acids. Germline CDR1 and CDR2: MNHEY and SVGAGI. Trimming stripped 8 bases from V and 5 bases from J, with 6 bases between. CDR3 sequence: CASGRETQYF. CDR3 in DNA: TGTGCCAGCGGTCGTGAGACCCAGTACTTC.

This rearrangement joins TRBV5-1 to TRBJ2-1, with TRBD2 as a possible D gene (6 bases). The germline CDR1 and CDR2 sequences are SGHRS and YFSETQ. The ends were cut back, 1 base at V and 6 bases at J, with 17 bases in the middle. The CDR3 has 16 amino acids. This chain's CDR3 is CASSLLARGLSNEQFF. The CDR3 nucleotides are TGCGCCAGCAGCTTGTTGGCGCGGGGACTCTCCAATGAGCAGTTCTTC.

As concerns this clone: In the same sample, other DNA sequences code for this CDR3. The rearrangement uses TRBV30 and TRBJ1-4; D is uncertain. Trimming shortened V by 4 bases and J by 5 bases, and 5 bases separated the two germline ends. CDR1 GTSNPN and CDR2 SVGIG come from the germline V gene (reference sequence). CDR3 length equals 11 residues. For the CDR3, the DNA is TGTGCCTGGACGGGGAATGAAAAACTGTTTTTT. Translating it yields CAWTGNEKLFF.

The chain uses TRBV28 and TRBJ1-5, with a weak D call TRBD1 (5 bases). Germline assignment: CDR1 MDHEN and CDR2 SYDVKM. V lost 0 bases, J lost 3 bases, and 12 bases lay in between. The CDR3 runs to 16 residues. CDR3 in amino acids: CASSLWGQGNNQPQHF. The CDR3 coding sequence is TGTGCCAGCAGTTTATGGGGGCAGGGCAACAATCAGCCCCAGCATTTT. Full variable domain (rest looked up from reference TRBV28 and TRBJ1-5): DVKVTQSSRYLVKRTGEKVFLECVQDMDHENMFWYRQDPGLGLRLIYFSYDVKMKEKGDIPEGYSVSREKKERFSLILESASTNQTSMYLCASSLWGQGNNQPQHFGDGTRLSIL.

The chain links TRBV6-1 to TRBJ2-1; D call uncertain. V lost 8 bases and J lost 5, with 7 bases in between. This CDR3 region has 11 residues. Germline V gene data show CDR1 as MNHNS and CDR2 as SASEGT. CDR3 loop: CASRLDNEQFF. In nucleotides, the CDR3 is TGTGCCAGCCGGCTAGACAATGAGCAGTTCTTC.